This T cell receptor (beta chain) appears in the sequencing data of a study of blood T cell repertoires in COVID-19. Whole-study context: In each case, the material was cDNA or gDNA derived from T cells, B-cell-depleted T cells, or PBMCs.

Ages ranged from about 18 to 89 years, with residence in around 24 US areas. Produced via immunoSEQ multiplex PCR; TCRdb's table is partial and in-frame only. The profile shows about 230,000 clones, 84% of them singletons. The TCR sequence derives from a man between 60 and 75 years old who had recovered from COVID-19. The sample consisted of PBMCs or T cells enriched from blood (not recorded which).

The CDR3 loop reads CASSPARDRDPYEQYF. As DNA, the CDR3 is TGTGCCAGCTCACCCGCTCGAGACAGGGATCCCTACGAGCAGTACTTC. The V and J genes are TRBV18 and TRBJ2-7, with TRBD1 matching over 7 bases. The CDR3 loop spans 16 amino acids. V lost 3 bases to trimming and J lost 2 bases; unmatched junction nucleotides: 10. Germline assignment: CDR1 KGHSH and CDR2 LQKENI.